This TCR beta chain comes out of a study of T cells in localized non-small cell lung cancer. Study-level findings and limits: Clonality peaked in uninvolved adjacent lung rather than tumor. Increased T cell density in blood showed an association with longer overall survival.

TCRdb keeps only in-frame clones here, not all; method: immunoSEQ multiplex PCR. The sample holds roughly 32,000 clones, 88% seen once. Trimming stripped 5 bases from V and 1 base from J, with 9 bases between. The CDR3 covers 14 residues. Germline V gene data show CDR1 as LNHDA and CDR2 as SQIVND (reference sequence). To note about this clone: Its antigen remains unidentified.

This specimen consisted of peripheral blood mononuclear cells, obtained before any cancer treatment. This receptor was taken from a woman aged 40 to 75 with stage III lung adenocarcinoma. The V and J genes are TRBV19 and TRBJ1-5; perhaps TRBD1 as D (6 bases). CDR3: CASSVTGSNQPQHF. The CDR3 nucleotides read TGTGCCAGTAGTGTCACAGGGAGCAATCAGCCCCAGCATTTT.